This T cell receptor (beta chain) was found in a study of T cells in Graves' hyperthyroidism and ophthalmopathy. Study as a whole: The authors collected peripheral blood at initial diagnosis, before any treatment. The study's findings and limits: Researchers found most expanded thyroid clonotypes above 0.001 in blood as well. Ophthalmopathy and stable hyperthyroidism were separated by a 13 V-J model.

RNA transcripts yielded amplified TCR beta CDR3 regions. RT-PCR in the first round (using the HTBI primer set) targeted the TCR CDR3. TCRdb reprocessed the multiplex PCR reads with MiXCR, giving one entry per CDR3 protein. The data contain about 59,000 distinct CDR3 sequences, around 53% of them singletons. A word on this clonotype: Its antigen is not identified.

This receptor was identified in a woman aged 55-75 years with Graves' ophthalmopathy. Sequenced: blood.

The CDR3 loop is CASSIGGWSYNEQFF. The CDR3 DNA reads TGTGCCAGTAGTATCGGAGGGTGGTCCTACAATGAGCAGTTCTTC. This chain joins TRBV19 and TRBJ2-1; D is perhaps TRBD2 (6 bases). The CDR3 is 15 residues long. Germline assignment: CDR1 LNHDA and CDR2 SQIVND (reference sequence). Deletions cut 3 bases from V and 1 base from J, with 10 bases between.